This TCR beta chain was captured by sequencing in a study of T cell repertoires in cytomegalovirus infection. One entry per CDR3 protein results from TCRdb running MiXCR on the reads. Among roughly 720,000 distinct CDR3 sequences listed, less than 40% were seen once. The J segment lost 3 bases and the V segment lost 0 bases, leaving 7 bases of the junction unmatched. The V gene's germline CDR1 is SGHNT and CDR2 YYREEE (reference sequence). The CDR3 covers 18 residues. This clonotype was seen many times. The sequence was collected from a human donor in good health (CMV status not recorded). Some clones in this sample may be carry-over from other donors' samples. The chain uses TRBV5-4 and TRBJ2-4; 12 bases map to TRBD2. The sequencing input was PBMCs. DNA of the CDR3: TGTGCCAGCAGCTTGGCCGCCCTAGCGGGAGGGGGCAAAAACATTCAGTACTTC. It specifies CASSLAALAGGGKNIQYF.